This T cell receptor (beta chain) derives from a study of response to subunit inactivated influenza vaccine. Points from the study as a whole: Each seasonal influenza vaccination recruits few new T cells, the authors suggested.

A few counts support this clonotype. Its target is unknown. Each CDR3 protein is one row after TCRdb ran MiXCR on the RT-PCR reads. The sample lists 400,000 to 550,000 distinct CDR3 sequences, roughly 27% occurring once. Trimming took 6 bases from V and 4 from J; bases not matched to a gene: 6. The CDR3 totals 13 residues. Germline V gene sequence: CDR1 DFQATT, CDR2 SNEGSKA (reference sequence). The J gene is TRBJ1-5, the V gene TRBV20-1, with 7 bases matching TRBD1. Sequencing used CD4+ T cells sorted from PBMCs, obtained less than 6 days after vaccination. The source of this sequence is a man between 50 and 59 years old who received an inactivated influenza vaccine. CDR3 amino acids: CSAPDRPNQPQHF. Here the CDR3 DNA reads TGCAGTGCGCCGGACAGGCCAAATCAGCCCCAGCATTTT.